These T cell receptor beta chains were read from a single sample in a study of CD8 T cells in Susac syndrome. One entry per CDR3 protein, called by TCRdb with MiXCR from the immunoSEQ multiplex PCR reads. The sample has about 150,000 distinct CDR3 sequences, approximately 95% seen once. Specimen: CD4+ T cells from PBMCs. These receptors originate from a human donor with Susac syndrome. Both conserved end residues are part of each CDR3. Each record gives: clone size, V gene, J gene, D gene, CDR3 protein, CDR3 DNA. A D gene is named only where the DNA matches it firmly. Part of the rows lack a size; the others show once, few, many or a class for expanded clones.

.	TRBV20-1	TRBJ1-5	TRBD1	CSASRAGQGGGGQPQHF	TGCAGTGCTTCTAGAGCGGGACAGGGGGGTGGGGGTCAGCCCCAGCATTTT
.	TRBV15	TRBJ2-7	.	CATSRLSVGSYEQYF	TGTGCCACCAGCAGACTATCGGTGGGCTCCTACGAGCAGTACTTC
.	TRBV29-1	TRBJ1-2	TRBD1	CSVVGQGWGYTF	TGCAGCGTGGTCGGACAGGGTTGGGGCTACACCTTC
.	TRBV3-1	TRBJ2-3	.	CASSQVDNTDTQYF	TGTGCCAGCAGCCAAGTGGACAACACAGATACGCAGTATTTT
.	TRBV20-1	TRBJ2-7	.	CSARAPSGLGYEQYF	TGCAGTGCTAGAGCCCCTTCGGGGCTGGGCTACGAGCAGTACTTC
.	TRBV12-3/TRBV12-4	TRBJ1-4	TRBD1	CASSLIPTGQGEKLFF	TGTGCCAGCAGTTTAATACCGACAGGGCAGGGGGAAAAACTGTTTTTT
.	TRBV20-1	TRBJ2-7	TRBD2	CSARSSGGFYEQYF	TGCAGTGCTAGAAGTAGCGGGGGGTTCTACGAGCAGTACTTC
.	TRBV7-2	TRBJ2-2	.	CASTVTGGIVTGELFF	TGTGCCAGCACCGTCACAGGAGGGATTGTGACCGGGGAGCTGTTTTTT
.	TRBV29-1	TRBJ2-5	TRBD1	CSVAGTGGIGETQYF	TGCAGCGTAGCCGGGACAGGGGGCATTGGAGAGACCCAGTACTTC
few	TRBV11-3	TRBJ2-3	TRBD2	CASSFTSGLTDTQYF	TGTGCCAGCAGCTTCACTAGCGGTCTTACAGATACGCAGTATTTT
.	TRBV9	TRBJ2-1	TRBD1	CASSVGPRGQVQSEQFF	TGTGCCAGCAGCGTAGGCCCTCGGGGACAGGTCCAAAGTGAGCAGTTCTTC
.	TRBV12-3/TRBV12-4	TRBJ2-1	.	CASRTGGLSYNEQFF	TGTGCCAGCAGGACGGGGGGCCTCTCCTACAATGAGCAGTTCTTC
.	TRBV20-1	TRBJ2-3	.	CSATRGGPDTQYF	TGCAGTGCTACTAGGGGTGGGCCAGATACGCAGTATTTT
.	TRBV6-4	TRBJ2-1	.	CASSEDPAETWDEQFF	TGTGCCAGCAGTGAAGATCCGGCAGAGACCTGGGATGAGCAGTTCTTC
.	TRBV19	TRBJ1-2	.	CASNPGGTDYGYTF	TGTGCCAGTAATCCTGGGGGGACGGACTATGGCTACACCTTC
.	TRBV29-1	TRBJ1-5	.	CSVRAGENQPQHF	TGCAGCGTCCGAGCGGGGGAGAATCAGCCCCAGCATTTT
.	TRBV19	TRBJ1-4	.	CASASRQRNEKLFF	TGTGCCAGTGCTTCGCGGCAGAGGAATGAAAAACTGTTTTTT
.	TRBV12-5	TRBJ2-5	.	CASGLRPYQETQYF	TGTGCTAGTGGTTTGAGGCCGTACCAAGAGACCCAGTACTTC
.	TRBV4-3	TRBJ1-2	.	CASSQDLTATNYGYTF	TGCGCCAGCAGCCAAGATTTAACAGCCACTAACTATGGCTACACCTTC
once	TRBV11-1	TRBJ1-1	.	CASSSGHLNTEAFF	TGTGCCAGCAGTTCCGGACACCTGAACACTGAAGCTTTCTTT
once	TRBV24-1	TRBJ2-1	TRBD2	CATRESSGGVLFF	TGTGCCACCAGAGAGAGTAGCGGGGGGGTTTTGTTCTTC
.	TRBV18	TRBJ1-2	.	CASSPSGRYDYGYTF	TGTGCCAGCTCACCATCAGGCCGGTACGACTATGGCTACACCTTC
.	TRBV19	TRBJ1-5	TRBD1	CASSIDGQGNQPQHF	TGTGCCAGTAGTATAGATGGACAGGGAAATCAGCCCCAGCATTTT
.	TRBV29-1	TRBJ1-1	.	CSAARGNTEAFF	TGCAGCGCCGCCCGGGGGAACACTGAAGCTTTCTTT
.	TRBV5-4	TRBJ1-4	.	CASSSFGEKLFF	TGTGCCAGCAGCTCATTCGGTGAGAAACTGTTTTTT
once	TRBV25-1	TRBJ1-2	.	CASSELAAYTF	TGTGCCAGCAGTGAATTAGCAGCCTACACCTTC
.	TRBV19	TRBJ2-5	.	CASSIAGSRETQYF	TGTGCCAGTAGTATCGCAGGGTCGAGGGAGACCCAGTACTTC
.	TRBV29-1	TRBJ2-1	.	CSVEGRTDGGGAYNEQFF	TGCAGCGTTGAAGGTCGGACCGATGGGGGGGGCGCCTACAATGAGCAGTTCTTC
.	TRBV7-6	TRBJ2-2	.	CASSLVLNTGELFF	TGTGCCAGCAGCTTAGTGCTAAACACCGGGGAGCTGTTTTTT
.	TRBV5-6	TRBJ1-6	.	CASSFNSGDSAPLHF	TGTGCCAGCAGCTTTAACTCGGGTGACTCGGCACCCCTCCACTTT
.	TRBV12-3/TRBV12-4	TRBJ1-2	TRBD1	CASSIKTGGESYTF	TGTGCCAGCAGTATCAAGACAGGGGGAGAGAGCTACACCTTC
.	TRBV5-1	TRBJ2-7	TRBD1	CASSWTWGQGYEQYF	TGCGCCAGCAGCTGGACTTGGGGACAGGGTTACGAGCAGTACTTC
once	TRBV11-2	TRBJ1-2	.	CASSLGHGANYGYTF	TGTGCCAGCAGCTTAGGCCACGGAGCTAACTATGGCTACACCTTC
.	TRBV6-5	TRBJ1-1	.	CASSYSAGWDTEAFF	TGTGCCAGCAGTTACTCTGCAGGATGGGACACTGAAGCTTTCTTT
.	TRBV3-1	TRBJ2-1	.	CASSQEQLNEQFF	TGTGCCAGCAGCCAAGAACAGTTGAATGAGCAGTTCTTC
few	TRBV5-6	TRBJ2-7	.	CASSRQGGYEQYF	TGTGCCAGCAGCCGGCAGGGGGGCTACGAGCAGTACTTC
.	TRBV18	TRBJ2-6	.	CASSTASGANVLTF	TGTGCCAGCTCAACAGCCTCTGGGGCCAACGTCCTGACTTTC
.	TRBV20-1	TRBJ1-2	.	CSAERGLYGYTF	TGCAGTGCTGAACGGGGTCTCTATGGCTACACCTTC
.	TRBV20-1	TRBJ1-3	.	CSATYDMRSGNTIYF	TGCAGTGCTACTTACGACATGCGCTCTGGAAACACCATATATTTT
once	TRBV20-1	TRBJ1-5	.	CSARESGGSQHF	TGCAGTGCTAGAGAGAGCGGAGGATCCCAGCATTTT
.	TRBV20-1	TRBJ1-1	TRBD1	CSARGDRNTEAFF	TGCAGTGCTAGAGGGGACAGGAACACTGAAGCTTTCTTT
.	TRBV20-1	TRBJ2-7	.	CSAGRGPGEQYF	TGCAGTGCCGGACGGGGGCCCGGCGAGCAGTACTTC
.	TRBV9	TRBJ2-1	.	CASSEQGFDEQFF	TGTGCCAGCAGCGAGCAGGGTTTCGATGAGCAGTTCTTC
.	TRBV3-1	TRBJ2-2	.	CASSQDRAVNTGELFF	TGTGCCAGCAGCCAAGATCGAGCGGTCAACACCGGGGAGCTGTTTTTT